This T cell receptor beta chain is from a study of PD-L1 blockade in urothelial cancer. Across the study: The study recovered a median of approximately 150,000 T cells per blood sample.

Every PCR received spiked-in synthetic TCR analog templates. Sequencing used immunoSEQ multiplex PCR; TCRdb keeps in-frame clones, though not all of them. Of approximately 38,000 clones detected, 65% to 85% appear once; the ten largest clones hold roughly a sixth. Per germline, CDR1 WNHNN and CDR2 SYGVQD (reference sequence). Trimming shortened V by 4 bases and J by 9 bases, and 14 bases separated the two germline ends. The CDR3 covers 13 residues. The source material was PBMCs, sampled around atezolizumab (anti-PD-L1) treatment. The clonotype comes from a man in his sixties with urothelial cancer. V is TRBV10-1 and J is TRBJ2-3; D uncertain. The CDR3 DNA follows: TGCGCCAGCAGTGCCGGGTCTGGAGCCACGCAGTATTTT. It encodes CASSAGSGATQYF.